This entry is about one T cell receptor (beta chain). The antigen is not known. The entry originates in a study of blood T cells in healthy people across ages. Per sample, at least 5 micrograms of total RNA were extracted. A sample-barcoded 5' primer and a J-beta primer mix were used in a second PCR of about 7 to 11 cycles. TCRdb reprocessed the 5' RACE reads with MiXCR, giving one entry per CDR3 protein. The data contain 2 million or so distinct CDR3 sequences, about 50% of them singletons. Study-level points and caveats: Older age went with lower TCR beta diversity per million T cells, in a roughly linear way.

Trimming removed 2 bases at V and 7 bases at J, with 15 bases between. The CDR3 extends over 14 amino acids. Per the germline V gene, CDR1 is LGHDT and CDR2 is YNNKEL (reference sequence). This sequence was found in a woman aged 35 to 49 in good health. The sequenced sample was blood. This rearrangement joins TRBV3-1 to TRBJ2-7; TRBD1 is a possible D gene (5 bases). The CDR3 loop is CASSQPERGSEQYF. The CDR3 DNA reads TGTGCCAGCAGCCAACCCGAAAGGGGCTCTGAGCAGTACTTC.